Shown below are 18 T cell receptor beta chains from a single sample sequenced in a study of identical twins. TCRdb analysed the 5' RACE reads with MiXCR anew, one entry per CDR3 protein. This table has approximately 700,000 distinct CDR3 sequences, around 6% appearing once. The specimen was naive T cells sorted from blood. These receptors were collected from a young man in good health.

The V gene is TRBV12-3 or TRBV12-4, the J gene TRBJ1-2; D unresolved. Trimming took off 3 bases at V and 8 bases at J, with 10 bases between the two ends. The CDR3 has 12 amino acids. CDR3 loop: CASSFPREGYTF. The CDR3 DNA reads as TGTGCCAGCAGTTTTCCCCGGGAGGGCTACACCTTC.

This clonotype appeared a few times. The chain couples TRBV14 to TRBJ2-3, with D unclear. CDR1 and CDR2 from the germline V gene are SGHDN and FVKESK. V was pared by 1 base and J by 0 bases, with 8 bases between. There are 15 residues in the CDR3. CDR3 sequence (DNA): TGTGCCAGCAGCCAAGGGCAGTTTAGCACAGATACGCAGTATTTT. It encodes CASSQGQFSTDTQYF. The full variable domain, its missing parts supplied by reference TRBV14 and TRBJ2-3, is EAGVTQFPSHSVIEKGQTVTLRCDPISGHDNLYWYRRVMGKEIKFLLHFVKESKQDESGMPNNRFLAERTGGTYSTLKVQPAELEDSGVYFCASSQGQFSTDTQYFGPGTRLTVL.

This clonotype came up many times. The DNA for the CDR3 is TGTGCCAGCAGCCGGGACATACTACAGAATGAGCAGTTCTTC. Translation gives CASSRDILQNEQFF. The V and J genes are TRBV7-2 and TRBJ2-1, with a possible D match to TRBD1 (6 bases). CDR3 length: 14 residues. CDR1 and CDR2 (germline): SGHTA, FQGNSA. The ends were cut back, 5 bases at V and 7 bases at J, with 15 bases in the middle.

This clonotype was seen a few times. The CDR3 DNA reads as TGTGCCAGTAGGCGGGATATCGGAGACAGTGACAAAAACATTCAGTACTTC. Translating gives CASRRDIGDSDKNIQYF. The rearrangement links TRBV19 to TRBJ2-4, with D possibly being TRBD2 (6 bases). Germline CDR1 and CDR2: LNHDA and SQIVND (reference sequence). V lost 6 bases and J 3 bases, leaving 21 bases between the germline ends. The CDR3 is made up of 17 amino acids.

At least ten counts were recorded for this clonotype. This chain joins TRBV7-2 and TRBJ2-1, with 8 bases matching TRBD2. The V gene's germline CDR1 is SGHTA and CDR2 FQGNSA. There are 14 residues in the CDR3. V was clipped by 5 bases and J by 8 bases; unmatched bases: 8. The CDR3 coding sequence is TGTGCCAGCAGCAAGAACGGGAGGGTCGATGAGCAGTTCTTC. Its protein is CASSKNGRVDEQFF.

There are many counts of this clonotype. The rearrangement joins TRBV20-1 to TRBJ2-3; TRBD1 aligns across 10 bases. V lost 0 bases and J lost 5; bases outside the gene matches: 8. The germline gives CDR1 DFQATT, CDR2 SNEGSKA (reference sequence). The CDR3 is made up of 16 amino acids. The CDR3 reads CSARDPDRGPRDTQYF. CDR3 bases: TGCAGTGCTAGAGATCCCGACAGGGGGCCGAGAGATACGCAGTATTTT.

This clonotype was seen many times. The CDR3 region is CASSGATSGYNEQFF. The CDR3 DNA reads as TGTGCCAGCAGCGGGGCGACTAGCGGATACAATGAGCAGTTCTTC. The chain carries TRBV5-5 and TRBJ2-1, with 9 nucleotides matching TRBD2. The CDR3 length is 15 residues. V shed 4 bases and J 4 bases; nucleotides not matched to a gene: 6. Germline CDR1 reads SGHKS; CDR2 reads YYEKEE (reference sequence).

CDR3 coding DNA: TGTGCCAGCAGCCAAGCGGTCCACTACGAGCAGTACTTC. Its protein product is CASSQAVHYEQYF. The V and J genes are TRBV4-2 and TRBJ2-7, with D unresolved. CDR1 is LGHNA, CDR2 YNFKEQ, per germline. CDR3 length equals 13 residues. Trimming stripped 1 base from V and 3 bases from J, with 7 bases between.

This clonotype was seen many times. The V gene is TRBV29-1, the J gene TRBJ1-2; no definite D call. This CDR3 comprises 12 residues. CDR1 and CDR2 (germline): SQVTM, ANQGSEA. Trimming pared 4 bases from V and 4 bases from J, leaving 10 bases between. The CDR3 region has the DNA TGCAGCGTTGTGAGCGGGGTCTATGGCTACACCTTC. Translation gives CSVVSGVYGYTF. Drawing the rest from reference TRBV29-1 and TRBJ1-2, the complete variable domain is SAVISQKPSRDICQRGTSLTIQCQVDSQVTMMFWYRQQPGQSLTLIATANQGSEATYESGFVIDKFPISRPNLTFSTLTVSNMSPEDSSIYLCSVVSGVYGYTFGSGTRLTVV.

This clonotype was recorded many times. The chain has TRBV6-1 and TRBJ2-7, with 7 positions matching TRBD1. The germline gives CDR1 MNHNS, CDR2 SASEGT. Trimming at V came to 6 bases and at J to 3 bases, leaving 14 bases not matched to a gene. CDR3 size: 16 residues. The CDR3 bases are TGTGCCAGCAGCCTTCAGAAGGGGGCTCAAGTCTACGAGCAGTACTTC. Encoded protein: CASSLQKGAQVYEQYF.

This clonotype was observed many times. The chain has TRBV7-8 and TRBJ2-3; D remains unclear. Between the trimmed V and J ends, which lost 1 base and 0 bases, there was a span of 8 bases. The CDR3 is 15 amino acids. Germline CDR1 and CDR2: SGHVS and FQNEAQ. Here the CDR3 DNA reads TGTGCCAGCAGCTTAGGAAAACAGAGCACAGATACGCAGTATTTT. Translated: CASSLGKQSTDTQYF. Variable domain in full (rest from reference TRBV7-8 and TRBJ2-3): GAGVSQSPRYKVAKRGQDVALRCDPISGHVSLFWYQQALGQGPEFLTYFQNEAQLDKSGLPSDRFFAERPEGSVSTLKIQRTQQEDSAVYLCASSLGKQSTDTQYFGPGTRLTVL.

This clonotype was recorded a few times. The chain links TRBV5-1 to TRBJ2-2, with 8 bases that match TRBD1. The CDR3 extends over 14 amino acids. With 4 bases clipped from V and 3 bases from J, the junction kept 2 bases outside the gene matches. Germline CDR1 is SGHRS and CDR2 is YFSETQ. CDR3 sequence (DNA): TGCGCCAGCAGCAACAGGGGGGACACCGGGGAGCTGTTTTTT. Encoded protein: CASSNRGDTGELFF.

This chain uses TRBV5-1 with TRBJ2-1, with 10 bases aligning to TRBD2. There are 20 residues in the CDR3. In germline, CDR1 is SGHRS, CDR2 YFSETQ. Unmatched junction bases numbered 12, after V lost 0 bases and J lost 0 bases. The CDR3 region has the DNA TGCGCCAGCAGCTTGGCAGGTGGGCTAGCGGGAGCCAGCTCCTACAATGAGCAGTTCTTC. Translating gives CASSLAGGLAGASSYNEQFF.

This clonotype was seen many times. The V call is TRBV5-1, the J call TRBJ1-5, with D tentatively TRBD1 (5 bases). Germline CDR1 and CDR2: SGHRS and YFSETQ. The CDR3 runs to 15 residues. The ends were cut back, 2 bases at V and 2 bases at J, with 11 bases in the middle. This CDR3 reads CASSFGGGGNQPQHF. As DNA, the CDR3 is TGCGCCAGCAGCTTCGGGGGGGGTGGCAATCAGCCCCAGCATTTT.

The table lists this clonotype with many counts. CDR3 bases: TGTGCCAGCACCCTTGTATACCTCAATGAGCAGTTCTTC. It yields the protein CASTLVYLNEQFF. The genes are TRBV12-3 or TRBV12-4 and TRBJ2-1; no firm D call. The CDR3 has 13 amino acids. The V end lost 7 bases, the J end lost 6 bases, and 13 bases lay between the germline ends.

This clonotype was seen at least ten times. V is TRBV3-1 and J is TRBJ2-1, with D possibly being TRBD1 (6 bases). Trimming cost V 4 bases and J 6 bases, with 22 bases left between them. Per the germline V gene, CDR1 is LGHDT and CDR2 is YNNKEL (reference sequence). The CDR3 contains 17 residues. This chain's CDR3 is CASSRERTALTSNEQFF. For the CDR3, the DNA is TGTGCCAGCAGCCGAGAACGGACAGCTTTAACAAGCAATGAGCAGTTCTTC.

This clonotype has a handful of counts. The chain is built from TRBV7-8 and TRBJ2-1, with D perhaps TRBD2 (6 bases). Germline V gene data show CDR1 as SGHVS and CDR2 as FQNEAQ. Trimming removed 2 bases at V and 4 bases at J, with 9 bases between. This CDR3 is built from 14 residues. The CDR3 spells CASSLMAGYNEQFF. CDR3 DNA sequence: TGTGCCAGCAGCTTAATGGCGGGGTACAATGAGCAGTTCTTC.

This clonotype came up many times. This rearrangement joins TRBV10-2 to TRBJ2-6; no definite D call. V was pared by 0 bases and J by 0 bases, with 9 bases between. The CDR3 runs to 17 residues. CDR1 and CDR2 (germline): WSHSY, SAAADI. The CDR3 region has the DNA TGCGCCAGCAGTGAGTCTCTATGGGTCTCTGGGGCCAACGTCCTGACTTTC. Residues: CASSESLWVSGANVLTF.